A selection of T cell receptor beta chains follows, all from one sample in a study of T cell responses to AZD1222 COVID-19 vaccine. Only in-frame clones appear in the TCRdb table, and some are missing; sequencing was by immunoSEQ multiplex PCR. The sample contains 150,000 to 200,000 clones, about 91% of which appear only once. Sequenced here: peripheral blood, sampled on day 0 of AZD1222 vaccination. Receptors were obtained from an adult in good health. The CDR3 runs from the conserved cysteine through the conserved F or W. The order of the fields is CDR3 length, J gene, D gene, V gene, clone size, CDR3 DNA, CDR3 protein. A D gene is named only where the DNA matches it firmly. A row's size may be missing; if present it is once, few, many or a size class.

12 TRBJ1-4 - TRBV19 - TGTGCCAGTAGTCCCGTACGCGAAAAACTGTTTTTT CASSPVREKLFF
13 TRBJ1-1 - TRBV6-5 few TGTGCCAGCGCCGTCTCAGGGCGGCCTGAAGCTTTCTTT CASAVSGRPEAFF
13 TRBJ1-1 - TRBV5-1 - TGCGCCAGCAGCTTTGGAGGGAACACTGAAGCTTTCTTT CASSFGGNTEAFF
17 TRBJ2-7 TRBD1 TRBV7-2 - TGTGCCAGCAGCCAGCCTCCTATCGGGACAGGGACCTACGAGCAGTACTTC CASSQPPIGTGTYEQYF
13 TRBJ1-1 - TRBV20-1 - TGCAGTGCTAGTAGGGTCTACAACACTGAAGCTTTCTTT CSASRVYNTEAFF
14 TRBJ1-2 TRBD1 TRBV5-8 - TGTGCCAGCAGCTTGCCCTCAGGGGGCGCGGGCTACACCTTC CASSLPSGGAGYTF
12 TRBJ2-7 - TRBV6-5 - TGTGCCAGTAAAGGCCCCTCCTACGAGCAGTACTTC CASKGPSYEQYF
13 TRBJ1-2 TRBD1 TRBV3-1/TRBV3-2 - TGTGCCAGCCGGACAGGGGGGGGATATGGCTACACCTTC CASRTGGGYGYTF
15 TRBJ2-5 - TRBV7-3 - TGTGCCAGCAGCTTAACGGGGGGGCCCGGTGAGACCCAGTACTTC CASSLTGGPGETQYF
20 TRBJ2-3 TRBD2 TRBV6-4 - TGTGCCAGCAGTCCGGGACGCGGTAGCGGGGACCTCCAGAGCACAGATACGCAGTATTTT CASSPGRGSGDLQSTDTQYF
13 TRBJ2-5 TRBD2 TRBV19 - TGTGCCAGTAGACTAGCGGGGGGAAAGACCCAGTACTTC CASRLAGGKTQYF
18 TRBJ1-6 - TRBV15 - TGTGCCACCAGCAGTCTATTATCCATAAGCTCCTATAATTCACCCCTCCACTTT CATSSLLSISSYNSPLHF
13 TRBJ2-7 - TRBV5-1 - TGCGCCAGCAGCTACAGGCAGTCTTTTGAGCAGTACTTC CASSYRQSFEQYF
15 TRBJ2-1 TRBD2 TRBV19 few TGTGCCACCGAGACTAGCGGGGCACCCTACAATGAGCAGTTCTTC CATETSGAPYNEQFF
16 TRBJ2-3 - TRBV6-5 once TGTGCCAGCAGTTACCCCATAGGGGGACGGACAGATACGCAGTATTTT CASSYPIGGRTDTQYF
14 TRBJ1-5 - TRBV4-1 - TGCGCCAGCAGCCAATGGGCTTCGAATCAGCCCCAGCATTTT CASSQWASNQPQHF
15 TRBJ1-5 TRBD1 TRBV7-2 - TGTGCCAGCAGCTTGACAGGGGCAAACAATCAGCCCCAGCATTTT CASSLTGANNQPQHF
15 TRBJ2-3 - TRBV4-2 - TGTGCCAGCAGCCAGGACAGCCCTAGCACAGATACGCAGTATTTT CASSQDSPSTDTQYF
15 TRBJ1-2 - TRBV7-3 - TGTGCCAGCAGCTTATCCCCTAACAGGGCCTATGGCTACACCTTC CASSLSPNRAYGYTF
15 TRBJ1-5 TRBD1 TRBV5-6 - TGTGCCAGCAGCTTATACAGGGGAGGCAATCAGCCCCAGCATTTT CASSLYRGGNQPQHF
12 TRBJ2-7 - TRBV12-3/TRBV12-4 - TGTGCCAGCAGTTTAAACCCCTACGAGCAGTACTTC CASSLNPYEQYF
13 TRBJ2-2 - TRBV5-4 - TGTGCCAGCAGCTCCTCAGGCAGCGGGGAGCTGTTTTTT CASSSSGSGELFF
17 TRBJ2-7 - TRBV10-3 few TGTGCCATCAGTGAGTCGAGACCGGGCCGACTAGCCTACGAGCAGTACTTC CAISESRPGRLAYEQYF
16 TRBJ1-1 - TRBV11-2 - TGTGCCAGCAGCTCGACCCACAGGGTGAGTGGCACTGAAGCTTTCTTT CASSSTHRVSGTEAFF
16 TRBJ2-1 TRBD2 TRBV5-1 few TGCGCCAGCAGCTCCACGATTGGGGGGGTATACAATGAGCAGTTCTTC CASSSTIGGVYNEQFF
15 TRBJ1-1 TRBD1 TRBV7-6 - TGTGCCAGCAGCTTAGCCTTAGACAGGGGCACTGAAGCTTTCTTT CASSLALDRGTEAFF
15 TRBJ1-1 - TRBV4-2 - TGTGCCAGCAGCCAAGCTTTTCAGGTAGGGACTGAAGCTTTCTTT CASSQAFQVGTEAFF
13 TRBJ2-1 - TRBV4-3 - TGCGCCAGCAGCCAGGACAGCGCGGGTGAGCAGTTCTTC CASSQDSAGEQFF
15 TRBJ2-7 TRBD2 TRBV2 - TGTGCCAGCAGTGAAGGGATGGGAGGGGTCTACGAGCAGTACTTC CASSEGMGGVYEQYF
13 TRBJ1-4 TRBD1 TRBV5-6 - TGTGCCAGCAGTCGACAGGGGAATGAAAAACTGTTTTTT CASSRQGNEKLFF
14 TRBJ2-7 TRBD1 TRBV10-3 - TGTGCCATCAGGGGACAGTTTCCGAATTACGAGCAGTACTTC CAIRGQFPNYEQYF
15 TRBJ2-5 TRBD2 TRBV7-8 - TGTGCCTCCGGTGAGGATAGCGGGGGCGAAGAGACCCAGTACTTC CASGEDSGGEETQYF
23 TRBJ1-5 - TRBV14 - - CASKTGPLSPSILGGIKAQPQHF
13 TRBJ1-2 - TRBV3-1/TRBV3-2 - TGTGCCAGCAGCCAACGGTCTAACTATGGCTACACCTTC CASSQRSNYGYTF
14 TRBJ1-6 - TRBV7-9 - TGTGCCAGCAGCTTCGGCGGCGAGGCTTCACCCCTCCACTTT CASSFGGEASPLHF
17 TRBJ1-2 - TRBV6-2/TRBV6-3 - TGTGCCAGCAGTCCCGGGGGCAGCGCTACTTCTAACTATGGCTACACCTTC CASSPGGSATSNYGYTF
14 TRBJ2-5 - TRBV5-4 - TGTGCCAGCAGCTACCGCCAGGGCCAAGAGACCCAGTACTTC CASSYRQGQETQYF
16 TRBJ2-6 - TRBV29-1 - TGCAGCGTTGAACCGGGTAGGGCCCGGAGGGCCAACGTCCTGACTTTC CSVEPGRARRANVLTF
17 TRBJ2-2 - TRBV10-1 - TGCGCCAGCAGTGAGTCAGGGGGACGGGGGAGCACCGGGGAGCTGTTTTTT CASSESGGRGSTGELFF
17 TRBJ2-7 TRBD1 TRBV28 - TGTGCCAGCAGCAAACCCCAGGGACGGGACAGCTCCTACGAGCAGTACTTC CASSKPQGRDSSYEQYF
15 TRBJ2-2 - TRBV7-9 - TGTGCCAGCAGCCGCCCTGATGGGGTACCCGGGGAGCTGTTTTTT CASSRPDGVPGELFF
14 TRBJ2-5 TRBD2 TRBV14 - TGTGCCAGCAGCCATTTGGGGAGGGGAGAGACCCAGTACTTC CASSHLGRGETQYF
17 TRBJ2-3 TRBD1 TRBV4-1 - TGCGCCAGCAGCCCCCCCCCGGGACAGGGATTAACAGATACGCAGTATTTT CASSPPPGQGLTDTQYF
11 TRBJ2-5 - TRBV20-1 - TGCAGTGCTAGACAGGAAGAGACCCAGTACTTC CSARQEETQYF
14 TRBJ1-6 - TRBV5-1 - TGCGCCAGCAGCTTCACGGAATTCAATTCACCCCTCCACTTT CASSFTEFNSPLHF
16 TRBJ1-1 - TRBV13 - TGTGCCAGCAGCTTACCGGGGCCCGGGATGAACACTGAAGCTTTCTTT CASSLPGPGMNTEAFF
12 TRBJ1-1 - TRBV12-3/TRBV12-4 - TGTGCCAGCAGTCCGGGTGTTTCAGGAGCTTTCTTT CASSPGVSGAFF
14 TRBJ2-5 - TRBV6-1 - TGTGCCAGCAGTGAAAGGCAATACCAAGAGACCCAGTACTTC CASSERQYQETQYF
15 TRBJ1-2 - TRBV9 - TGTGCCAGCAGCGTAGGGGTAACGGGGAACTATGGCTACACCTTC CASSVGVTGNYGYTF
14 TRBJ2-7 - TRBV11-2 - TGTGCCAGCAGCCAACTCGGGGCCTCCTACGAGCAGTACTTC CASSQLGASYEQYF
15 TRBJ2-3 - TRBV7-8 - TGTGCCAGCAGCTTAGTTAGAACTAGCACAGATACGCAGTATTTT CASSLVRTSTDTQYF
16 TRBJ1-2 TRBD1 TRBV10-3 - TGTGCCATCAGTGACCATACCACAGGGGTTTTCTATGGCTACACCTTC CAISDHTTGVFYGYTF
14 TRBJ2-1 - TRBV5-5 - TGTGCCAGCAGCGTCCGGACTGGCCACAATGAGCAGTTCTTC CASSVRTGHNEQFF